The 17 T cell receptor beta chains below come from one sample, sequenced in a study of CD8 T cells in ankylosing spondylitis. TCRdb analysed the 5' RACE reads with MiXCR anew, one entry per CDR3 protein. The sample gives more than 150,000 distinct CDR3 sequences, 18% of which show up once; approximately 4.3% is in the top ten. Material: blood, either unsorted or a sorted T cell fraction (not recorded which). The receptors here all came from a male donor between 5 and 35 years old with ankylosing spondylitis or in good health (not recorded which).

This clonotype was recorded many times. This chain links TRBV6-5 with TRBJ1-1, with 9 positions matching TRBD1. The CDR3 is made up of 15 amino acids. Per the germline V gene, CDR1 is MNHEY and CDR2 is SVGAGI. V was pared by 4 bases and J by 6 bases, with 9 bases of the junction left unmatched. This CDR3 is CASSSGTGRVSEAFF. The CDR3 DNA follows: TGTGCCAGCAGTTCCGGGACAGGGAGGGTATCTGAAGCTTTCTTT.

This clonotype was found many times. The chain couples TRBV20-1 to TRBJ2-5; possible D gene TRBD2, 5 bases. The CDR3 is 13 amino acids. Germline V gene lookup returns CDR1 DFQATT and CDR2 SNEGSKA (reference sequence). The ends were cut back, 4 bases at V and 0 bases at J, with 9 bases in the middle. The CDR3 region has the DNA TGCAGTGCTAACTCCGGGAACCAAGAGACCCAGTACTTC. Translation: CSANSGNQETQYF.

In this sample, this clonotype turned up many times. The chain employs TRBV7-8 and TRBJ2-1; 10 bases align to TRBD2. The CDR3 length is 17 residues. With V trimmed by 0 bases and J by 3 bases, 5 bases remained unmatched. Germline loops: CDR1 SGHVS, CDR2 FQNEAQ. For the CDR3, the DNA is TGTGCCAGCAGCTTAGCGCGACTAGCGGGCATCTACAATGAGCAGTTCTTC. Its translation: CASSLARLAGIYNEQFF.

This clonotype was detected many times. CDR3 sequence reads: CSAMWLAGGNEQFF. DNA for the CDR3: TGCAGTGCTATGTGGCTAGCGGGAGGTAATGAGCAGTTCTTC. The chain joins TRBV20-1 to TRBJ2-1, with TRBD2 matching over 11 bases. Germline V lookup: CDR1 DFQATT, CDR2 SNEGSKA (reference sequence). The CDR3 is 14 residues long. V gave up 4 bases and J gave up 7 bases; unmatched junction bases: 6.

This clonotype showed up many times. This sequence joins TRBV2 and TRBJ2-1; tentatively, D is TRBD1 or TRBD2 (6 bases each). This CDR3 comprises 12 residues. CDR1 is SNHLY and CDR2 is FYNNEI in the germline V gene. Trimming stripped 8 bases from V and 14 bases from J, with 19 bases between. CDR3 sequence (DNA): TGTGCCAGCGGAGGGTTTCGGCCAGGGGAGTTCTTC. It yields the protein CASGGFRPGEFF. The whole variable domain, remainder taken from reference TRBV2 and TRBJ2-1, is EPEVTQTPSHQVTQMGQEVILRCVPISNHLYFYWYRQILGQKVEFLVSFYNNEISEKSEIFDDQFSVERPDGSNFTLKIRSTKLEDSAMYFCASGGFRPGEFFGPGTRLTVL.

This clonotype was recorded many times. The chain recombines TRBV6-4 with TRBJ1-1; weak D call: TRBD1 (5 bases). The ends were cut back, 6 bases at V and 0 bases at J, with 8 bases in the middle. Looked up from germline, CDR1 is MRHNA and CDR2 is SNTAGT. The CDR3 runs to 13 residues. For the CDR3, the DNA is TGTGCCAGCAGGCAGGGTTTGAACACTGAAGCTTTCTTT. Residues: CASRQGLNTEAFF.

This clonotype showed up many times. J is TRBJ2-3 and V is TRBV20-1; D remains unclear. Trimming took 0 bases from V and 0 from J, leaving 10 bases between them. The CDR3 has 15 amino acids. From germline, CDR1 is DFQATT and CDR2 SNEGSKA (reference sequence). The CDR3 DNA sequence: TGCAGTGCTAGAGATCCCTTTACTAGCACAGATACGCAGTATTTT. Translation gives CSARDPFTSTDTQYF.

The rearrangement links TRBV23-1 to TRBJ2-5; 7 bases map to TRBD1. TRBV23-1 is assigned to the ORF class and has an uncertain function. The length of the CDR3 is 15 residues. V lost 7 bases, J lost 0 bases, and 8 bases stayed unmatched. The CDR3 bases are TGCGCCAGCACACGGGACAGCTACAACCAAGAGACCCAGTACTTC. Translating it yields CASTRDSYNQETQYF.

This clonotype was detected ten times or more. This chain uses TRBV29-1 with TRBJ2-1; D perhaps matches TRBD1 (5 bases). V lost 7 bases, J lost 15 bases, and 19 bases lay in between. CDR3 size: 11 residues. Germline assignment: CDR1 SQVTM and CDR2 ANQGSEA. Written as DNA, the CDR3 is TGCAGCGCATCCTCCCATGGGGCCCGGTTCTTC. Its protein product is CSASSHGARFF.

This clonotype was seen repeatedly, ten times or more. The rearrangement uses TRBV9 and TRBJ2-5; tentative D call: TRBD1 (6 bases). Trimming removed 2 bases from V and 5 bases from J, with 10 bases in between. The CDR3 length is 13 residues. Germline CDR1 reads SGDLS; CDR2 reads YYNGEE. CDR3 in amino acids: CASSVGQGETQYF. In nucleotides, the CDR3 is TGTGCCAGCAGCGTCGGGCAGGGGGAGACCCAGTACTTC.

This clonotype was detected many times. The CDR3 DNA sequence: TGTGCCAGCAGCCCGGGGAGCTCCTACAATGAGCAGTTCTTC. Translation gives CASSPGSSYNEQFF. The V call is TRBV9, the J call TRBJ2-1; weak D call: TRBD2 (5 bases). In germline, CDR1 is SGDLS, CDR2 YYNGEE. This CDR3 has 14 residues. The germline V and J ends were trimmed by 4 bases and 0 bases, with 8 bases remaining between them.

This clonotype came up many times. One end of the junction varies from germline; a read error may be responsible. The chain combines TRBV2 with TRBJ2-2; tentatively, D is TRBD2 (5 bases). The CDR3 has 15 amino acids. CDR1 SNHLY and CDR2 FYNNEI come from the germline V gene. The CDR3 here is CASRVRVAKTGELFF. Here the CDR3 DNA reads TGTGCCAGCAGAGTTCGGGTAGCGAAAACCGGGGAGCTGTTTTTT. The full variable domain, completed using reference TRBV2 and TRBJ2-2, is EPEVTQTPSHQVTQMGQEVILRCVPISNHLYFYWYRQILGQKVEFLVSFYNNEISEKSEIFDDQFSVERPDGSNFTLKIRSTKLEDSAMYFCASRVRVAKTGELFFGEGSRLTVL.

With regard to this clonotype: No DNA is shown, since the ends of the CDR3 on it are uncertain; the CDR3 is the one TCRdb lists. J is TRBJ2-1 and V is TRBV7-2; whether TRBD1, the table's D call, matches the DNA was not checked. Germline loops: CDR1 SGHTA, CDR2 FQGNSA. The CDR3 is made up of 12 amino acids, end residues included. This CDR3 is CASSLVGTGAIF.

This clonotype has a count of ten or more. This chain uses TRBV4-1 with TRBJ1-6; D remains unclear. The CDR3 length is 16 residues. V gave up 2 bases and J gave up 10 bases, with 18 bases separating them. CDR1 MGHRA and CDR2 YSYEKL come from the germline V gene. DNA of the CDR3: TGCGCCAGCAGCCAACATTGGAGGTCAGACTACTCACCCCTCCACTTT. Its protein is CASSQHWRSDYSPLHF.

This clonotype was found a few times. The CDR3 DNA reads TGTGCCAGCACTGCGACAGTCGACAATGAAAAACTGTTTTTT. Its protein is CASTATVDNEKLFF. The chain recombines TRBV27 with TRBJ1-4; tentative D call: TRBD1 (5 bases). Germline CDR1 is MNHEY and CDR2 is SMNVEV (reference sequence). The CDR3 sequence is 14 residues long. The germline V and J ends were trimmed by 7 bases and 5 bases, with 14 bases remaining between them.

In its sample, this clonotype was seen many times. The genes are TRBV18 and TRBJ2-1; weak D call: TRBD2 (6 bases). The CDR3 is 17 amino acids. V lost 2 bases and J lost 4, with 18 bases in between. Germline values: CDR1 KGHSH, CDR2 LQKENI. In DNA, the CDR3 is TGTGCCAGCTCACCAAATCCGGGGTCTAGCGAGTACAATGAGCAGTTCTTC. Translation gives CASSPNPGSSEYNEQFF.

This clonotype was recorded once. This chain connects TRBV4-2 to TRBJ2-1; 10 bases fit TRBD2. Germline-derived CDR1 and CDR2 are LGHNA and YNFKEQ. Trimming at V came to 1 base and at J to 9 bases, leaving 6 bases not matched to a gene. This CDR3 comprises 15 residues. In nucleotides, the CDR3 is TGTGCCAGCAGCCAAGTGTCTAGCGGGAGTAGTGAGCAGTTCTTC. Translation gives CASSQVSSGSSEQFF.